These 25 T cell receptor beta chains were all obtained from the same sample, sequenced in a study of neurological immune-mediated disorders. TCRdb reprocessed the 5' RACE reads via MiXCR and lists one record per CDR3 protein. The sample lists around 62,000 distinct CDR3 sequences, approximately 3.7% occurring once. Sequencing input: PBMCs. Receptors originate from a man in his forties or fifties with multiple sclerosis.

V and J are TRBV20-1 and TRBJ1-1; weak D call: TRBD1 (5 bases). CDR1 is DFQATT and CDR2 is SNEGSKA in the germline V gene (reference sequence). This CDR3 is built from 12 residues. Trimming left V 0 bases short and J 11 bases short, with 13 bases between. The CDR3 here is CSARERGREAFF. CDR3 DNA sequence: TGCAGTGCTAGAGAACGCGGCAGGGAGGCTTTCTTT.

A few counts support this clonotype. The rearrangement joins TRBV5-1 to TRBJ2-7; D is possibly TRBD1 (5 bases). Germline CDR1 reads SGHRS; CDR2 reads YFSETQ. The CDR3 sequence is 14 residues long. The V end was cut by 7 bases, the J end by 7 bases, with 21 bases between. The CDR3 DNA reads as TGCGCCAGCGCAGCCGTTGGGGCGCCGTGGGAGCAGTACTTC. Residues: CASAAVGAPWEQYF.

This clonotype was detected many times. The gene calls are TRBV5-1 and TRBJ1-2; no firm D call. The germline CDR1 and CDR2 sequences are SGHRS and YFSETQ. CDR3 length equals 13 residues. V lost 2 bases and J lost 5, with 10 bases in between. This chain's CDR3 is CASSFGHEYGYTF. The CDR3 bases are TGCGCCAGCAGCTTCGGTCACGAATATGGCTACACCTTC.

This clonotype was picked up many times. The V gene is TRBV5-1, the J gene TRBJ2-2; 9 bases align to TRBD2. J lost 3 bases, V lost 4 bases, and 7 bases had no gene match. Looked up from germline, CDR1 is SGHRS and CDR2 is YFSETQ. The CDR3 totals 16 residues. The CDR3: CASSIRTSADTGELFF. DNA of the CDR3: TGCGCCAGCAGCATTAGGACTAGCGCTGACACCGGGGAGCTGTTTTTT.

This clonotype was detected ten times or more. The CDR3 protein is CASSYGGETYNSPLHF. The DNA for the CDR3 is TGTGCCAGCAGTTACGGGGGTGAAACCTATAATTCACCCCTCCACTTT. The chain employs TRBV6-5 and TRBJ1-6; perhaps TRBD1 as D (5 bases). The CDR3 length is 16 residues. V was shortened by 2 bases and J by 2 bases, with 10 bases between the two germline ends. Germline values: CDR1 MNHEY, CDR2 SVGAGI.

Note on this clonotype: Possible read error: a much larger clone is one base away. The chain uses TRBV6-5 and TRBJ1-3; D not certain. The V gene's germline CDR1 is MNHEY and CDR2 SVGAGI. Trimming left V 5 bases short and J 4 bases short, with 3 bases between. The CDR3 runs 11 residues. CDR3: CASSHGNTIYF. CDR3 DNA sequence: TGTGCCAGCAGTCACGGAAACACCATATATTTT.

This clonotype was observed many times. The DNA for the CDR3 is TGCAGTGCTAGTTCTAGCGGGGGCGTCGGTACGCAGTATTTT. Protein sequence: CSASSSGGVGTQYF. The chain employs TRBV20-1 and TRBJ2-3, with 10 bases that match TRBD2. Germline V CDR1 and CDR2: DFQATT, SNEGSKA (reference sequence). V gave up 3 bases and J gave up 8 bases; unmatched junction bases: 8. The CDR3 covers 14 residues.

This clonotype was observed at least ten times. As DNA, the CDR3 is TGTGCCAGCAGTTTCAACGGGAACTTGAACACCGGGGAGCTGTTTTTT. The encoded protein is CASSFNGNLNTGELFF. This rearrangement joins TRBV27 to TRBJ2-2, with D tentatively TRBD2 (5 bases). Germline CDR1 is MNHEY and CDR2 is SMNVEV (reference sequence). The CDR3 contains 16 residues. Trimming took off 3 bases at V and 1 base at J, with 12 bases between the two ends.

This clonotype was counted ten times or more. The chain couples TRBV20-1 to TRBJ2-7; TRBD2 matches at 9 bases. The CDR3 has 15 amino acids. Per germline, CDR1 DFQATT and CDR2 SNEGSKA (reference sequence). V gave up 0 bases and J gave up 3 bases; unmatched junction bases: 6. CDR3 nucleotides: TGCAGTGCTAGAGATCAGCCTAGCGGGGTCTACGAGCAGTACGTC. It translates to CSARDQPSGVYEQYV.

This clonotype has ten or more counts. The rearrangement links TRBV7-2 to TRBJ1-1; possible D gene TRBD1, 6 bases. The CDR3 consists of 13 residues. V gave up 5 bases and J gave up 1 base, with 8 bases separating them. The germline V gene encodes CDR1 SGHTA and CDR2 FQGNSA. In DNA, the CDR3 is TGTGCCAGCAGCAGACAGGAGAACACTGAAGCTTTCTTT. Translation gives CASSRQENTEAFF.

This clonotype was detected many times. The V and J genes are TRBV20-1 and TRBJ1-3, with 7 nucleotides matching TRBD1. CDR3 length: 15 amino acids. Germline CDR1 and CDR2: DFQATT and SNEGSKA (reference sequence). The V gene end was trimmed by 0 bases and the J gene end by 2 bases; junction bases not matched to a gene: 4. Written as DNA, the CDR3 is TGCAGTGCTAGAGATCAGGGGGATCCTGGAAACACCATATATTTT. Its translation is CSARDQGDPGNTIYF.

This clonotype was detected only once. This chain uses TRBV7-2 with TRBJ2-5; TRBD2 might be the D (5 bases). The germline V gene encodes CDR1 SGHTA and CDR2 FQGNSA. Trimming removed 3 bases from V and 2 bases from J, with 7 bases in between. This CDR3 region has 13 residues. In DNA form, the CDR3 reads TGTGCCAGCAGCTTCCAGCGGCAAGAGACCCAGTACTTC. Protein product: CASSFQRQETQYF.

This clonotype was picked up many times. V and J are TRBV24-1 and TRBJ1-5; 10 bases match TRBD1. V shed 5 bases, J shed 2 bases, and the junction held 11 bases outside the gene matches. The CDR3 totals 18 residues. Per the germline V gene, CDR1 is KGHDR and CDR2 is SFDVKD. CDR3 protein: CATSVGPAGQGGNQPQHF. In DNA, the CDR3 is TGTGCCACCAGTGTGGGGCCTGCAGGACAGGGGGGCAATCAGCCCCAGCATTTT.

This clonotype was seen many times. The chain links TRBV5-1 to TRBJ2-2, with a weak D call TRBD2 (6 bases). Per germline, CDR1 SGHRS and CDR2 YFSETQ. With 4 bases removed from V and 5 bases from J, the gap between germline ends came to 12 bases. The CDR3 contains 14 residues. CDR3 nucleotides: TGCGCCAGCAGCCAAAGGGCGGGAACCGGGGAGCTGTTTTTT. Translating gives CASSQRAGTGELFF.

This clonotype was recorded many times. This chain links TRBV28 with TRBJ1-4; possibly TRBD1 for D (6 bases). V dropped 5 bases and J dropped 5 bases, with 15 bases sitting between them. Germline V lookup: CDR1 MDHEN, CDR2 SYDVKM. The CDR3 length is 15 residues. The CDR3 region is CASSTRGGRNEKLFF. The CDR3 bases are TGTGCCAGCAGTACCAGAGGGGGAAGAAATGAAAAACTGTTTTTT.

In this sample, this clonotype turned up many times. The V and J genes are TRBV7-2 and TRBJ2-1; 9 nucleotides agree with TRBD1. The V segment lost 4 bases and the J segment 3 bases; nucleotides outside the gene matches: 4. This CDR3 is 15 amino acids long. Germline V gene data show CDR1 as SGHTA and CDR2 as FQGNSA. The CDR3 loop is CASSYRDRVYNEQFF. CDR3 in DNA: TGTGCCAGCAGCTACCGGGACAGGGTCTACAATGAGCAGTTCTTC.

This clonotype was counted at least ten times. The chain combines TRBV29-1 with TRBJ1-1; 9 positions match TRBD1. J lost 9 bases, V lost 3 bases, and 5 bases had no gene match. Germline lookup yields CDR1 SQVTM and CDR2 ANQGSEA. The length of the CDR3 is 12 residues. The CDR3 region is CSVDINRGQAFF. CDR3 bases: TGCAGCGTTGACATCAACAGGGGGCAAGCTTTCTTT. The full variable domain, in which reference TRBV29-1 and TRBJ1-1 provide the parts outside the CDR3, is SAVISQKPSRDICQRGTSLTIQCQVDSQVTMMFWYRQQPGQSLTLIATANQGSEATYESGFVIDKFPISRPNLTFSTLTVSNMSPEDSSIYLCSVDINRGQAFFGQGTRLTVV.

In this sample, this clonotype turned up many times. Here the CDR3 reads CASVKTGTEKNTEAFF. CDR3 DNA: TGTGCCAGCGTAAAAACTGGGACAGAGAAGAACACTGAAGCTTTCTTT. J is TRBJ1-1 and V is TRBV4-2; 7 positions agree with TRBD1. Trimming removed 8 bases from V and 1 base from J; junction bases left unmatched: 13. In germline, CDR1 is LGHNA, CDR2 YNFKEQ. The CDR3 loop spans 16 amino acids.

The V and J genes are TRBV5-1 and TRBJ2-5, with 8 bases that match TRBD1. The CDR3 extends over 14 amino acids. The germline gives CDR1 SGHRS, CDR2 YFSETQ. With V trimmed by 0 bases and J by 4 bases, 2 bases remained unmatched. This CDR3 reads CASSLATGGETQYF. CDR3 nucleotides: TGCGCCAGCAGCTTGGCTACAGGGGGAGAGACCCAGTACTTC.

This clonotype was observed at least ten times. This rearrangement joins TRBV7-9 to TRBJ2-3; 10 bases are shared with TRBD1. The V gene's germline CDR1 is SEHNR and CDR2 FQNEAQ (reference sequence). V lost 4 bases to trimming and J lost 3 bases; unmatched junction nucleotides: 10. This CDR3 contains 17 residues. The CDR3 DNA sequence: TGTGCCAGCAGCTCCGGGACAGGGGCCTTCGGAACAGATACGCAGTATTTT. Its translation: CASSSGTGAFGTDTQYF.

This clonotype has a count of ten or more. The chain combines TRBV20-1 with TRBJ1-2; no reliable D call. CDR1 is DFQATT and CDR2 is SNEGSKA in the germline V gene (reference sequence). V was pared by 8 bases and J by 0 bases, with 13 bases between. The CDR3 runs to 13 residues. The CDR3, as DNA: TGCAGTTCTACCGGGCCCGCTAACTATGGCTACACCTTC. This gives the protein CSSTGPANYGYTF.

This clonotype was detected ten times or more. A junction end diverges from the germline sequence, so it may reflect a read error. The CDR3 spells CASCFQANQPQNF. CDR3 sequence (DNA): TGTGCCAGCTGTTTCCAGGCCAATCAGCCCCAGAATTTT. This chain uses TRBV6-5 with TRBJ1-5; D unresolved. The CDR3 runs 13 residues. Germline V gene lookup returns CDR1 MNHEY and CDR2 SVGAGI.

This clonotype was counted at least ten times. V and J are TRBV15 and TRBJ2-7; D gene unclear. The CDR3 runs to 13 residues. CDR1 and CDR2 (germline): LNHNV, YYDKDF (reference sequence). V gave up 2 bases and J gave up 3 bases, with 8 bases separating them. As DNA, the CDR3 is TGTGCCACCAGCAGACAAAGAGACTACGAGCAGTACTTC. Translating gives CATSRQRDYEQYF.

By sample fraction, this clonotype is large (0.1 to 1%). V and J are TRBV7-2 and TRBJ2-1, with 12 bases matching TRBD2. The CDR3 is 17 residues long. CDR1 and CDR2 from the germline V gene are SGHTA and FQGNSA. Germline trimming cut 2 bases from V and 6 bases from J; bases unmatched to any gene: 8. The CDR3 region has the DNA TGTGCCAGCAGCTTATCGGCTAGCGGGGGGGCGCGCAATGAGCAGTTCTTC. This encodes CASSLSASGGARNEQFF.

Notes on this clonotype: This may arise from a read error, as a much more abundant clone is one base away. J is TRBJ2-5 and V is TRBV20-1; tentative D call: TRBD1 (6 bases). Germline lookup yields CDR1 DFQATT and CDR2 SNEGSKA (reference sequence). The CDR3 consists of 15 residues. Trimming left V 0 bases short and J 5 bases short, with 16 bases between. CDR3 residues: CSARDSSRGGETQYF. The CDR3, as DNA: TGCAGTGCTAGAGATTCGAGTAGAGGGGGTGAGACCCAGTACTTC.